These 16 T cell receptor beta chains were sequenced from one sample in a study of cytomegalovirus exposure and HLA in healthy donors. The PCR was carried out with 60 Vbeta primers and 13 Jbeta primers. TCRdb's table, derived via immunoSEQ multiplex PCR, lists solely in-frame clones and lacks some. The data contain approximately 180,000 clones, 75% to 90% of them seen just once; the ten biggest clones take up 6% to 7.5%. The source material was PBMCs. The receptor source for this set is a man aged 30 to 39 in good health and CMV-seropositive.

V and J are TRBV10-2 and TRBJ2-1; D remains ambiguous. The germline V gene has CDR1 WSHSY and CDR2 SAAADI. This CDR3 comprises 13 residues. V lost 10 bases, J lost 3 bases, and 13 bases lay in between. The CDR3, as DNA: TGCGCCAATGAGGCGAAATACTACAATGAGCAGTTCTTC. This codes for CANEAKYYNEQFF.

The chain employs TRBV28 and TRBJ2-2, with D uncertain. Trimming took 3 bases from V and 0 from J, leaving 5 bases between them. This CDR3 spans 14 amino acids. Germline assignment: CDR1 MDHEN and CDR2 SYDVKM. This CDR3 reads CASSLETNTGELFF. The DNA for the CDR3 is TGTGCCAGCAGTTTGGAGACGAACACCGGGGAGCTGTTTTTT.

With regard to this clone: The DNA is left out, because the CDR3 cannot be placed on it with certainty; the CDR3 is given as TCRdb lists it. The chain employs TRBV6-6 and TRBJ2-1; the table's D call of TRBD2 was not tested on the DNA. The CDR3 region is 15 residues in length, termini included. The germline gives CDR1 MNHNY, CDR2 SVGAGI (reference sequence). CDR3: CASSSSTSSRNEQFF.

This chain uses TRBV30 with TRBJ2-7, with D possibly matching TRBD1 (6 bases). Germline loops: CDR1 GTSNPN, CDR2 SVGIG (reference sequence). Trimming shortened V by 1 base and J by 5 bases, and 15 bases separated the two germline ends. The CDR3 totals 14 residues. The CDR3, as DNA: TGTGCCTGGAGTGGCCAGGGGTTTAGCCACGAGCAGTACTTC. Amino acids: CAWSGQGFSHEQYF.

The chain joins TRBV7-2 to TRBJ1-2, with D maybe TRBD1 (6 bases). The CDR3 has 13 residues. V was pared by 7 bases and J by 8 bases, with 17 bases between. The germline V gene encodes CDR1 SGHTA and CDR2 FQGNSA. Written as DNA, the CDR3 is TGTGCCAGCACCGTACGGGGGGCGCGCGGCTACACCTTC. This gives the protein CASTVRGARGYTF.

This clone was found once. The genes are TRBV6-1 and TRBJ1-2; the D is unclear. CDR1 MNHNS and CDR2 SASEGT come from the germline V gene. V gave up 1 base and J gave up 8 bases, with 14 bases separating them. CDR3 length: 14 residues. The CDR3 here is CASSEGGEIYGYTF. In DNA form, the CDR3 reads TGTGCCAGCAGTGAAGGCGGGGAGATCTACGGCTACACCTTC.

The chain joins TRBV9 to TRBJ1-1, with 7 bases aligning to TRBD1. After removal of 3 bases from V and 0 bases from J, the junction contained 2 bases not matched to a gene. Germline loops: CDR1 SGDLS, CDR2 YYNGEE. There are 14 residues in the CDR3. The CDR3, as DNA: TGTGCCAGCAGCGAGGGACAGCTGAACACTGAAGCTTTCTTT. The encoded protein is CASSEGQLNTEAFF.

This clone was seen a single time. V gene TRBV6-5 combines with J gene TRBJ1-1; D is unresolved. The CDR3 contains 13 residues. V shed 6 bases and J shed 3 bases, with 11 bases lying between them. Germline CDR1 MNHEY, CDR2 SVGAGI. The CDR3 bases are TGTGCCAGCAGGAGTGACAAGCACACTGAAGCTTTCTTT. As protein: CASRSDKHTEAFF.

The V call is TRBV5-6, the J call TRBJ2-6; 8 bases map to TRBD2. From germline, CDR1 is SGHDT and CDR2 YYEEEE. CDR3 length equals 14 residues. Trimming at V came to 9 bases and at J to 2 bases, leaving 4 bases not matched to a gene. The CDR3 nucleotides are TGTGCCACCACGCGGGGGGCTGGGGCCAACGTCCTGACTTTC. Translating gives CATTRGAGANVLTF.

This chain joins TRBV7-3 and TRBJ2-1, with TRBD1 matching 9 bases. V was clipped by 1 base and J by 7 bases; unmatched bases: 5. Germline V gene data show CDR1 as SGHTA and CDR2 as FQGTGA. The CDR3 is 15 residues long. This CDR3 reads CASSLMGQGTNEQFF. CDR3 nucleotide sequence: TGTGCCAGCAGCTTAATGGGACAGGGCACAAATGAGCAGTTCTTC.

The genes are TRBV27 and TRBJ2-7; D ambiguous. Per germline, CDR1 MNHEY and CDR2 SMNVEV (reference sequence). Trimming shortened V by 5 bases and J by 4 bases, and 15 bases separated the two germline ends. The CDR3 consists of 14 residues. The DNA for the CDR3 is TGTGCCAGCAGTCGCCAACAGAGCAGTTACGAGCAGTACTTC. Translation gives CASSRQQSSYEQYF.

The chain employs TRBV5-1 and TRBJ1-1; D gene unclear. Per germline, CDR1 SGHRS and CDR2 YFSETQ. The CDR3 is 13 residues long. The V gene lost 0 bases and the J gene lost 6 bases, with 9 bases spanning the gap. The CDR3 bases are TGCGCCAGCAGCTTGGAGGTCGCGGCTGAAGCTTTCTTT. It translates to CASSLEVAAEAFF.

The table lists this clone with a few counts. In DNA form, the CDR3 reads TGTGCCAGCAGCGTAGGTCCAGCGGGGGGACAAGAGACCCAGTACTTC. Encoded protein: CASSVGPAGGQETQYF. The chain links TRBV9 to TRBJ2-5, with 9 bases lining up with TRBD2. CDR1 and CDR2 from the germline V gene are SGDLS and YYNGEE. J gave up 2 bases and V 0 bases, and 5 bases lay outside the gene matches. The CDR3 length is 16 residues.

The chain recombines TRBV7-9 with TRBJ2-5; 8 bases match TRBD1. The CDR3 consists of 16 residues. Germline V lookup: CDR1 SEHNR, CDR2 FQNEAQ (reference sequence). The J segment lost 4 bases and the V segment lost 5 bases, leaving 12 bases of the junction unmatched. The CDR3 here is CASSTPGGDYSETQYF. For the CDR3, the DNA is TGTGCCAGCAGCACCCCAGGGGGCGACTACTCAGAGACCCAGTACTTC.

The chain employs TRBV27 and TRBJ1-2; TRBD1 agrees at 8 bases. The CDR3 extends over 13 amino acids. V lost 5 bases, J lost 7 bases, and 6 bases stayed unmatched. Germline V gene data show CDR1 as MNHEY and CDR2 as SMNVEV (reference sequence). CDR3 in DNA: TGTGCCAGCAGTCCCCAGGGGGCAAGTGGCTACACCTTC. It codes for CASSPQGASGYTF.

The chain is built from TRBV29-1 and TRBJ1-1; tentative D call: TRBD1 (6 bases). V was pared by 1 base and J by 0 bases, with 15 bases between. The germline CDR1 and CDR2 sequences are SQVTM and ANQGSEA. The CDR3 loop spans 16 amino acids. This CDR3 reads CSVEGRGGWVNTEAFF. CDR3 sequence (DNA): TGCAGCGTTGAAGGGAGGGGGGGCTGGGTGAACACTGAAGCTTTCTTT.